This T cell receptor (beta chain) originates from a study of T cells in Graves' hyperthyroidism and ophthalmopathy. Study-level findings and limits: Most clonotypes expanded in the thyroid (above 0.001) were also present in blood.

Stability of Graves' hyperthyroidism was defined as absent ophthalmopathy progression within 18 months. Clinical symptoms, serum thyroxine, TRAb, thyroid ultrasound and orbital computed tomography informed diagnoses. Comment on this clonotype: Its antigen is as yet unknown.

Germline CDR1 and CDR2: LNHNV and YYDKDF (reference sequence). J lost 5 bases, V lost 1 base, and 13 bases had no gene match. CDR3 length equals 17 residues. The investigators amplified TCR beta CDR3 regions from RNA transcripts. The HTBI primer set drove a first-round RT-PCR of the TCR CDR3. TCRdb analysed the multiplex PCR reads with MiXCR anew, one entry per CDR3 protein. The table includes roughly 840,000 distinct CDR3 sequences, 35% to 40% detected once. This sequence joins TRBV15 and TRBJ1-1, with 7 bases aligning to TRBD1. The sequence derives from a man aged 18-30 years with Graves' hyperthyroidism. Sequenced sample: blood. CDR3 bases: TGTGCCACCAGCAGAGCAAGAGATCCGACAGGGAAAACTGAAGCTTTCTTT. As protein: CATSRARDPTGKTEAFF.